Below are 16 T cell receptor beta chains sequenced from a single sample in a study of blood T cell repertoires in COVID-19. Assay: immunoSEQ multiplex PCR; the TCRdb copy retains only in-frame clones and omits some. Of under 150,000 clones detected, approximately 82% appear once; the ten largest clones hold 9.7%. The sample was peripheral blood. The receptors were gathered from a man aged 40-50 years with active or convalescent COVID-19.

The chain recombines TRBV7-6 with TRBJ2-1, with 11 bases identical to TRBD2. This CDR3 is built from 16 residues. Per the germline V gene, CDR1 is SGHVS and CDR2 is FNYEAQ. The V segment lost 1 base and the J segment 4 bases; nucleotides outside the gene matches: 3. As DNA, the CDR3 is TGTGCCAGCAGCTTAGAGGTAGCGGGGGGGTACAATGAGCAGTTCTTC. It is translated as CASSLEVAGGYNEQFF. The whole variable domain, remainder taken from reference TRBV7-6 and TRBJ2-1, is GAGVSQSPRYKVTKRGQDVALRCDPISGHVSLYWYRQALGQGPEFLTYFNYEAQQDKSGLPNDRFSAERPEGSISTLTIQRTEQRDSAMYRCASSLEVAGGYNEQFFGPGTRLTVL.

The chain has TRBV27 and TRBJ2-1, with TRBD2 matching over 7 bases. The CDR3 consists of 15 residues. Germline V CDR1 and CDR2: MNHEY, SMNVEV (reference sequence). Germline trimming cut 6 bases from V and 8 bases from J; bases unmatched to any gene: 13. The CDR3 loop is CASSRPGLRSYEQFF. The CDR3 nucleotides read TGTGCCAGCAGCCGGCCGGGACTACGGAGCTATGAGCAGTTCTTC.

As DNA, the CDR3 is TGTGCCACCAGTGATTCGGGACAGGGGAGGAATGAGCAGTTCTTC. This encodes CATSDSGQGRNEQFF. The chain is built from TRBV24-1 and TRBJ2-1; 10 positions match TRBD1. The V segment lost 2 bases and the J segment 7 bases; nucleotides outside the gene matches: 4. The germline gives CDR1 KGHDR, CDR2 SFDVKD. The CDR3 length is 15 residues.

The chain links TRBV7-3 to TRBJ1-4; tentative D call: TRBD1 (5 bases). The germline V gene has CDR1 SGHTA and CDR2 FQGTGA. The V end was cut by 0 bases, the J end by 5 bases, with 7 bases between. This CDR3 has 14 residues. DNA of the CDR3: TGTGCCAGCAGCTTAACCAGGGTCAATGAAAAACTGTTTTTT. This codes for CASSLTRVNEKLFF.

The gene calls are TRBV5-4 and TRBJ1-2; TRBD1 is a possible D gene (5 bases). The CDR3 runs to 15 residues. V was cut by 3 bases and J by 1 base, with 13 bases left in between. Germline CDR1 reads SGHNT; CDR2 reads YYREEE (reference sequence). The DNA of the CDR3 is TGTGCCAGCAGCTCCCGGGACGGGAGTAACTATGGCTACACCTTC. Amino acids: CASSSRDGSNYGYTF.

The chain recombines TRBV6-6 with TRBJ2-1, with D possibly being TRBD2 (6 bases). This CDR3 region has 15 residues. V lost 0 bases and J lost 6, with 12 bases in between. Germline assignment: CDR1 MNHNY and CDR2 SVGAGI (reference sequence). The CDR3 DNA reads as TGTGCCAGCAGTTACTCCGGGACGCGGGGCAATGAGCAGTTCTTC. It translates to CASSYSGTRGNEQFF.

This chain connects TRBV2 to TRBJ1-2; D is unclear. Deletions cut 6 bases from V and 5 bases from J, with 22 bases between. Germline V gives CDR1 SNHLY, CDR2 FYNNEI. The CDR3 covers 16 residues. The CDR3 loop reads CASSDTRFGHKYGYTF. The CDR3, as DNA: TGTGCCAGCAGCGATACCCGGTTTGGGCACAAATATGGCTACACCTTC.

The genes are TRBV18 and TRBJ2-2; the match to TRBD2 covers 7 bases. This CDR3 has 13 amino acids. CDR1 is KGHSH, CDR2 LQKENI, per germline. The junction had 0 bases not matched to a gene; V was cut back by 4 bases and J by 4 bases. CDR3 amino acids: CASSRGSTGELFF. The DNA for the CDR3 is TGTGCCAGCTCACGCGGGAGCACCGGGGAGCTGTTTTTT.

The J gene is TRBJ2-1, the V gene TRBV7-2, with D unclear. There are 13 residues in the CDR3. Germline V gene sequence: CDR1 SGHTA, CDR2 FQGNSA. V was trimmed by 1 base and J by 4 bases, leaving 5 bases between them. The CDR3 DNA reads as TGTGCCAGCAGCTTAGACGGGTACAATGAGCAGTTCTTC. Encoded protein: CASSLDGYNEQFF.

This chain uses TRBV6-1 with TRBJ2-2; TRBD2 matches at 8 bases. V shed 0 bases and J 7 bases; nucleotides not matched to a gene: 1. Germline values: CDR1 MNHNS, CDR2 SASEGT. This CDR3 is 14 amino acids long. CDR3 sequence: CASSEARGGGELFF. The CDR3 DNA follows: TGTGCCAGCAGTGAAGCACGGGGGGGCGGGGAGCTGTTTTTT.

The chain recombines TRBV19 with TRBJ2-5; 8 positions agree with TRBD1. CDR1 is LNHDA and CDR2 is SQIVND in the germline V gene (reference sequence). Losses at the gene ends were 4 bases for V and 1 base for J; bases not matched to a gene: 8. This CDR3 is built from 16 residues. The CDR3 sequence: CASSRAQGATQETQYF. The CDR3 DNA reads TGTGCCAGTAGTAGGGCGCAGGGGGCCACCCAAGAGACCCAGTACTTC. Full variable domain (outside the CDR3, taken from reference TRBV19 and TRBJ2-5): DGGITQSPKYLFRKEGQNVTLSCEQNLNHDAMYWYRQDPGQGLRLIYYSQIVNDFQKGDIAEGYSVSREKKESFPLTVTSAQKNPTAFYLCASSRAQGATQETQYFGPGTRLLVL.

The V and J genes are TRBV18 and TRBJ2-2, with TRBD2 as a possible D gene (6 bases). Per the germline V gene, CDR1 is KGHSH and CDR2 is LQKENI. The length of the CDR3 is 15 residues. Trimming left V 3 bases short and J 6 bases short, with 14 bases between. The CDR3 loop is CASSPLGLAAGELFF. DNA of the CDR3: TGTGCCAGCTCACCCTTGGGACTCGCCGCCGGGGAGCTGTTTTTT.

This chain uses TRBV5-6 with TRBJ1-3; D is unclear. V was shortened by 2 bases and J by 0 bases, with 6 bases between the two germline ends. This CDR3 is built from 14 residues. CDR1 and CDR2 from the germline V gene are SGHDT and YYEEEE. The CDR3 reads CASSFKSSGNTIYF. CDR3 nucleotide sequence: TGTGCCAGCAGCTTTAAGAGCTCTGGAAACACCATATATTTT.

V gene TRBV4-3 combines with J gene TRBJ2-7; weak D call: TRBD2 (6 bases). The CDR3 is 17 amino acids. The germline gives CDR1 LGHNA, CDR2 YSLEER. The ends were cut back, 3 bases at V and 2 bases at J, with 20 bases in the middle. The CDR3 nucleotides are TGCGCCAGCAGCCAGGGAGCCGGGACTCTCCCCACCTACGAGCAGTACTTC. Protein sequence: CASSQGAGTLPTYEQYF.

J is TRBJ2-7 and V is TRBV5-1, with D possibly matching TRBD1 (6 bases). The ends were cut back, 0 bases at V and 0 bases at J, with 7 bases in the middle. This CDR3 is built from 14 residues. Germline CDR1 SGHRS, CDR2 YFSETQ. CDR3 bases: TGCGCCAGCAGCTTGGGAGGGGGCTCCTACGAGCAGTACTTC. This sequence encodes CASSLGGGSYEQYF. Combining the CDR3 with reference TRBV5-1 and TRBJ2-7 gives the whole variable domain KAGVTQTPRYLIKTRGQQVTLSCSPISGHRSVSWYQQTPGQGLQFLFEYFSETQRNKGNFPGRFSGRQFSNSRSEMNVSTLELGDSALYLCASSLGGGSYEQYFGPGTRLTVT.

J is TRBJ1-5 and V is TRBV6-5; D gene uncertain. The V and J ends lost 7 bases and 1 base respectively, with 11 bases between them. The CDR3 runs 14 residues. CDR1 and CDR2 (germline): MNHEY, SVGAGI. For the CDR3, the DNA is TGTGCCAGCATGAACAGTTGGAGCAATCAGCCCCAGCATTTT. It encodes CASMNSWSNQPQHF.